Below are 12 T cell receptor beta chains sequenced from a single sample in a study of blood T cell repertoires in COVID-19. The repertoire was sequenced with immunoSEQ multiplex PCR; TCRdb's copy has only in-frame clones and lacks some. Among about 440,000 clones listed, approximately 90% were seen once. What was sequenced was peripheral blood. The receptors shown here come from a woman in her forties or fifties with COVID-19, enrolled during active disease.

The V gene is TRBV9, the J gene TRBJ2-1, with a possible D match to TRBD1 (6 bases). Trimming cost V 4 bases and J 5 bases, with 25 bases left between them. The CDR3 has 18 amino acids. The V gene's germline CDR1 is SGDLS and CDR2 YYNGEE. As DNA, the CDR3 is TGTGCCAGCAGCAAGAACCAACAGGGCGAAGGATGGGACAATGAGCAGTTCTTC. Translation: CASSKNQQGEGWDNEQFF.

Only a few counts were recorded for this clone. The chain is built from TRBV5-6 and TRBJ1-1, with 9 bases lining up with TRBD1. Germline CDR1 reads SGHDT; CDR2 reads YYEEEE. The CDR3 sequence is 13 residues long. The V segment lost 5 bases and the J segment 3 bases; nucleotides outside the gene matches: 2. CDR3 DNA: TGTGCCAGCAGGCGGGACAGGGACACTGAAGCTTTCTTT. Translation gives CASRRDRDTEAFF.

The V call is TRBV7-2, the J call TRBJ1-4; D might be TRBD1 (5 bases). In germline, CDR1 is SGHTA, CDR2 FQGNSA. Between the trimmed V and J ends, which lost 4 bases and 8 bases, there was a span of 14 bases. This CDR3 has 14 amino acids. CDR3 amino acids: CASSSRNRGEKLFF. The CDR3 DNA sequence: TGTGCCAGCAGCTCCAGGAACCGGGGGGAAAAACTGTTTTTT.

The chain uses TRBV7-9 and TRBJ2-1; TRBD2 matches 8 bases. The junction had 5 bases not matched to a gene; V was cut back by 7 bases and J by 0 bases. The CDR3 loop spans 15 amino acids. The germline CDR1 and CDR2 sequences are SEHNR and FQNEAQ (reference sequence). CDR3 bases: TGTGCCAGCACTTTTAGCGGGGACTCCTACAATGAGCAGTTCTTC. Its translation is CASTFSGDSYNEQFF.

The chain couples TRBV30 to TRBJ1-2; TRBD1 is a possible D gene (5 bases). V was cut by 4 bases and J by 5 bases, with 26 bases left in between. The CDR3 has 17 residues. Germline V lookup: CDR1 GTSNPN, CDR2 SVGIG (reference sequence). CDR3 sequence reads: CAWIQGDFQGLVYGYTF. DNA of the CDR3: TGTGCCTGGATCCAAGGGGACTTCCAGGGATTAGTATATGGCTACACCTTC.

V is TRBV12-3 or TRBV12-4 and J is TRBJ2-1; D is perhaps TRBD2 (5 bases). V lost 1 base and J lost 6, with 7 bases in between. This CDR3 comprises 13 residues. CDR3 in DNA: TGTGCCAGCAGTTTAGTGGCGGGCAATGAGCAGTTCTTC. Amino acid sequence: CASSLVAGNEQFF.

The chain recombines TRBV5-8 with TRBJ2-1; no clear D gene. The length of the CDR3 is 13 residues. Germline V gives CDR1 SGHTS, CDR2 YDEGEE. V was shortened by 0 bases and J by 5 bases, with 6 bases between the two germline ends. CDR3 in DNA: TGTGCCAGCAGCTTGGCGGTAGACAATGAGCAGTTCTTC. Protein product: CASSLAVDNEQFF.

The CDR3 DNA sequence: TGCGCCAGCAGCTTGGAGGGCTGGACAGGGCGCTACAATGAGCAGTTCTTC. Its translation is CASSLEGWTGRYNEQFF. The genes are TRBV5-1 and TRBJ2-1; 8 nucleotides align to TRBD1. The CDR3 loop spans 17 amino acids. Germline CDR1 and CDR2: SGHRS and YFSETQ. The ends lost 0 bases at V and 3 bases at J; junction bases unmatched: 8.

The genes are TRBV7-9 and TRBJ2-1; weak D call: TRBD1 (6 bases). The CDR3 length is 16 residues. Trimming shortened V by 5 bases and J by 6 bases, and 20 bases separated the two germline ends. The germline V gene has CDR1 SEHNR and CDR2 FQNEAQ (reference sequence). CDR3 nucleotide sequence: TGTGCCAGCAGCCATCCAGGGGAACCGCTGGGCAATGAGCAGTTCTTC. Encoded protein: CASSHPGEPLGNEQFF.

The chain's CDR3 is CASSLNGLTTTSTDTQYF. In DNA form, the CDR3 reads TGCGCCAGCAGCTTGAACGGACTTACCACCACTAGCACAGATACGCAGTATTTT. The chain links TRBV5-1 to TRBJ2-3, with D maybe TRBD2 (5 bases). In germline, CDR1 is SGHRS, CDR2 YFSETQ. The CDR3 consists of 18 residues. The V gene lost 1 base and the J gene lost 0 bases, with 18 bases spanning the gap.

The genes are TRBV15 and TRBJ1-5; 10 bases align to TRBD1. CDR1 and CDR2 from the germline V gene are LNHNV and YYDKDF (reference sequence). This CDR3 has 17 amino acids. Unmatched junction bases numbered 11, after V lost 5 bases and J lost 4 bases. CDR3 protein: CATSFRDRGLGNQPQHF. CDR3 sequence (DNA): TGTGCCACCAGCTTCCGGGACAGGGGCCTAGGGAATCAGCCCCAGCATTTT.

This chain uses TRBV28 with TRBJ2-1, with 7 bases fitting TRBD2. Germline loops: CDR1 MDHEN, CDR2 SYDVKM. This CDR3 spans 18 amino acids. With 6 bases clipped from V and 6 bases from J, the junction kept 20 bases outside the gene matches. The chain's CDR3 is CASSPPVRNLWGGNEQFF. CDR3 nucleotide sequence: TGTGCCAGCAGCCCTCCGGTGAGGAACCTTTGGGGGGGCAATGAGCAGTTCTTC. Full variable domain (missing parts from reference TRBV28 and TRBJ2-1): DVKVTQSSRYLVKRTGEKVFLECVQDMDHENMFWYRQDPGLGLRLIYFSYDVKMKEKGDIPEGYSVSREKKERFSLILESASTNQTSMYLCASSPPVRNLWGGNEQFFGPGTRLTVL.